This entry features one T cell receptor (beta chain) sequence. J lost 2 bases, V lost 2 bases, and 6 bases had no gene match. Germline V gives CDR1 MNHEY, CDR2 SMNVEV (reference sequence). The CDR3 runs 15 residues. This specimen belongs to a study of technical replicates of blood from a handful of donors. TCRdb's copy holds only in-frame clones and misses some; the assay was immunoSEQ multiplex PCR. The table has approximately 81,000 clones, almost 96% seen once. The sequencing sample was made of T cells isolated from PBMCs. This TCR was recovered from a human donor in good health. This sequence joins TRBV27 and TRBJ2-7; TRBD1 aligns across 7 bases. As DNA, the CDR3 is TGTGCCAGCAGTTTAACGGGGACAGCTACCTACGAGCAGTACTTC. It translates to CASSLTGTATYEQYF.